This T cell receptor (beta chain) was profiled in a study of early T cells in non-severe SARS-CoV-2 infection (dated by TCRdb to the early 2020s). Turning to the overall study: Because TCR sequencing relied on bulk RNA taken from unsorted whole blood, pairing of alpha and beta chains was not possible.

Turning to this clonotype: The antigen it recognizes is unknown. No much larger clonotype is one base removed from it; base qualities were not supplied.

Reading the germline V gene (reference sequence) gives CDR1 GTSNPN and CDR2 SVGIG. From cysteine to phenylalanine, the CDR3 is 15 amino acids long. Of all the DNA, just the CDR3 is kept, 45 bases in frame from base 1. Compared with germline, V lacks 7 bases and J lacks 7 bases; bases without a gene match: 13. The library was produced with 5' RACE. The sequencer listed for this sample is NextSeq 500. Unique molecular identifiers were attached to individual cDNA molecules in the TCR library protocol so that sequencing error and PCR bias could be corrected. Both TCR alpha and beta chains were sequenced, and tight co-correlation was observed between alpha and beta sequence abundances in each sample. On the study's bioinformatics: Decombinator V4 was used to perform V gene, J gene and CDR3 annotation of TCR sequences. TCRs were defined as expanded if a significant change between any two time points was detected under a Poisson model with p below 0.0001. TCR abundances were normalised to the total number of TCRs sequenced per sample and were expressed as counts per million. TRAV1-2 paired with TRAJ12, TRAJ20 or TRAJ33 defined MAIT TCRs, while TRAV10 paired with TRAJ18 defined iNKT TCRs. A search of VDJdb, accessed on 1 November 2021, was run for TCRs annotated to CMV, EBV and SARS-CoV-2, with TCRs annotated for multiple antigens excluded. TCRdb reprocessed the public reads (quality trimming at Q25 with fastp, clone calling with MiXCR) and kept in-frame beta chains. Rows with a matching CDR3 protein are joined into one entry that keeps the most common DNA and genes. TCRdb's processing, not the authors', yielded these V and J calls. This sample gives 80,000 to 95,000 distinct CDR3 sequences in total; about 13% of them show up just once. Under 1.5% of the sample lies in the top ten.

Set within a cohort of healthcare workers in London, UK, this nested case-control study involved weekly PCR testing of nasopharyngeal swabs along with blood sampling. Healthcare workers were enrolled in the week of the UK lockdown, from 23 to 31 March 2020, and were followed every week for up to about 15 weeks. Broader findings and caveats from the paper: VDJdb matching was skewed toward anti-spike CD8 responses and likely underestimated virus-specific expansions by missing private and CD4 specificities.

The clonotype was recovered from an adult who was a healthcare worker with PCR-confirmed SARS-CoV-2 infection or an uninfected control (not recorded which). The sequencing input was whole blood. The rearranged segments are TRBV30 and TRBJ2-4; 10 bases in between match TRBD1. The DNA is as follows: TGTGCCTTCAACGCTTGGGACAGGGGAAGGAACATTCAGTACTTC. Translated, it reads CAFNAWDRGRNIQYF.